The 13 T cell receptor beta chains reported below all come from one sample, sequenced in a study of vaccination and CD4 T cells after COVID-19. The time point: late sampling 161 to 241 days after vaccination in a few convalescent patients. Noted treatment: roughly 11-day PBMC culture with coronavirus spike peptide pools or control peptides (ViraFEST assay). Cultured CD4+ T-cell DNA underwent Oncomine TCR Beta short-read sequencing. TCRdb analysed the PCR reads with MiXCR anew, one entry per CDR3 protein. The sample lists about 15,000 distinct CDR3 sequences, over 45% occurring once. The antigens for these receptors are not known. The sequencing here drew on CD4+ T cells from blood, cultured in vitro, taken about 7 months after SARS-CoV-2 vaccination. These receptors came from a human donor who had recovered from COVID-19.

This clonotype was seen a few times. The CDR3 bases are TGCAGTGCTAGCGTTAGGGCGGGGCAGCCCCAGCATTTT. Translated, it gives CSASVRAGQPQHF. The chain links TRBV20-1 to TRBJ1-5, with D uncertain. CDR3 length: 13 residues. Germline V gene data show CDR1 as DFQATT and CDR2 as SNEGSKA (reference sequence). The ends were cut back, 3 bases at V and 7 bases at J, with 13 bases in the middle.

The chain uses TRBV20-1 and TRBJ1-2, with TRBD1 identical over 8 bases. In germline, CDR1 is DFQATT, CDR2 SNEGSKA (reference sequence). The V segment lost 0 bases and the J segment 6 bases; nucleotides outside the gene matches: 3. CDR3 length equals 13 residues. In DNA form, the CDR3 reads TGCAGTGCTAGAGATCAGGACAGGGATGGCTACACCTTC. It specifies CSARDQDRDGYTF.

This clonotype was seen ten or more times. The rearrangement links TRBV7-9 to TRBJ2-5; TRBD2 might be the D (6 bases). The germline V gene encodes CDR1 SEHNR and CDR2 FQNEAQ (reference sequence). CDR3 size: 13 residues. V was clipped by 7 bases and J by 4 bases, with 13 bases between them. DNA of the CDR3: TGTGCCAGCATCGCGGTGGGGGGAGAGACCCAGTACTTC. Its protein is CASIAVGGETQYF.

This rearrangement joins TRBV11-3 to TRBJ2-7; 7 bases fit TRBD2. This CDR3 has 15 residues. The germline V gene has CDR1 SGHNT and CDR2 YENEEA. V shed 5 bases, J shed 4 bases, and the junction held 11 bases outside the gene matches. The CDR3 bases are TGTGCCAGCAGCCAGCATGAACTAGCGTTGTACGAGCAGTACTTC. This codes for CASSQHELALYEQYF.

V is TRBV10-3 and J is TRBJ2-1; a possible D gene is TRBD1 (7 bases). The V and J ends lost 1 base and 9 bases respectively, with 13 bases between them. This CDR3 region has 14 residues. Germline-derived CDR1 and CDR2 are ENHRY and SYGVKD. The chain's CDR3 is CAISEWNRGGEQFF. CDR3 bases: TGTGCCATCAGTGAGTGGAACAGGGGAGGTGAGCAGTTCTTC.

The gene calls are TRBV20-1 and TRBJ2-5, with no clear D. This CDR3 is built from 14 residues. V was clipped by 0 bases and J by 1 base, with 9 bases between them. Germline V gene lookup returns CDR1 DFQATT and CDR2 SNEGSKA (reference sequence). In nucleotides, the CDR3 is TGCAGTGCTAGAGATCGTACGGGCCAAGAGACCCAGTACTTC. The encoded protein is CSARDRTGQETQYF.

V gene TRBV7-2 combines with J gene TRBJ2-7, with a tentative D call TRBD2 (6 bases). This CDR3 is 15 amino acids long. Germline CDR1 and CDR2: SGHTA and FQGNSA. With 1 base removed from V and 2 bases from J, the gap between germline ends came to 12 bases. The CDR3 protein is CASSLESGVTYEQYF. CDR3 DNA: TGTGCCAGCAGCTTAGAATCGGGGGTCACCTACGAGCAGTACTTC.

This chain connects TRBV20-1 to TRBJ2-3; 9 positions agree with TRBD2. The V gene end was trimmed by 3 bases and the J gene end by 4 bases; junction bases not matched to a gene: 11. Germline CDR1 and CDR2: DFQATT and SNEGSKA (reference sequence). This CDR3 spans 16 amino acids. CDR3 nucleotides: TGCAGTGCTAGGCTGGCGGGGGGGCGATTTGCAGATACGCAGTATTTT. Translated: CSARLAGGRFADTQYF.

V is TRBV7-2 and J is TRBJ2-1, with 10 bases identical to TRBD2. Germline V gene data show CDR1 as SGHTA and CDR2 as FQGNSA. V lost 6 bases, J lost 4 bases, and 3 bases stayed unmatched. The CDR3 is made up of 14 amino acids. CDR3 nucleotide sequence: TGTGCCAGCAGTGGGACTAGCGAGTACAATGAGCAGTTCTTC. This codes for CASSGTSEYNEQFF.

V and J are TRBV20-1 and TRBJ2-3; D uncertain. Germline CDR1 DFQATT, CDR2 SNEGSKA (reference sequence). V was cut by 0 bases and J by 4 bases, with 5 bases left in between. The CDR3 consists of 12 residues. DNA for the CDR3: TGCAGTGCTAGAGATCAGCCAGATACGCAGTATTTT. Its translation: CSARDQPDTQYF.

Details on this clonotype: Germline is not matched at one junction end, which may reflect a read error. V gene TRBV7-2 combines with J gene TRBJ2-1, with 12 bases matching TRBD2. The CDR3 consists of 15 residues. The germline CDR1 and CDR2 sequences are SGHTA and FQGNSA. This chain's CDR3 is CAGSLGLAGSREQFF. The DNA of the CDR3 is TGTGCCGGCAGCCTTGGACTAGCGGGATCTCGGGAGCAGTTCTTC.

This clonotype was found a few times. The chain joins TRBV6-1 to TRBJ2-5; TRBD1 agrees at 7 bases. Germline V CDR1 and CDR2: MNHNS, SASEGT. V trimming: 4 bases; J trimming: 1 base; junction bases outside the gene matches: 3. This CDR3 region has 14 residues. The CDR3 DNA sequence: TGTGCCAGCAGTGCAAACAGGGGCCAAGAGACCCAGTACTTC. Encoded protein: CASSANRGQETQYF.

The chain links TRBV4-1 to TRBJ1-2, with D possibly being TRBD1 (5 bases). The CDR3 sequence is 14 residues long. Per germline, CDR1 MGHRA and CDR2 YSYEKL. Trimming took off 0 bases at V and 5 bases at J, with 10 bases between the two ends. The CDR3 loop reads CASSQDYGTYGYTF. The CDR3 DNA reads TGCGCCAGCAGCCAAGACTACGGGACTTATGGCTACACCTTC.